Each of the 31 T cell receptor beta chains below was sequenced from the same sample in a study of cytomegalovirus exposure and HLA in healthy donors. Sequencing was performed with immunoSEQ multiplex PCR; in TCRdb, only in-frame clones are kept and a portion is missing. Counted here are more than 150,000 clones, about 86% occurring once; the ten biggest clones make up around 2.8%. The sequencing sample was made of PBMCs. These receptors originate from a woman aged 18-29 years in good health and CMV-seropositive.

The gene calls are TRBV5-1 and TRBJ1-4; possible D gene TRBD1, 5 bases. Per germline, CDR1 SGHRS and CDR2 YFSETQ. This CDR3 has 17 amino acids. Trimming stripped 4 bases from V and 0 bases from J, with 16 bases between. The CDR3 protein is CASSLGHRTATNEKLFF. The CDR3 DNA reads as TGCGCCAGCAGCCTGGGGCACAGGACCGCAACTAATGAAAAACTGTTTTTT.

This clone has just a few counts. The genes are TRBV6-5 and TRBJ1-6; TRBD1 might be the D (5 bases). This CDR3 comprises 12 residues. V lost 6 bases and J lost 14, with 14 bases in between. Germline-derived CDR1 and CDR2 are MNHEY and SVGAGI. DNA for the CDR3: TGTGCCAGCAGCAGACCAGCGGGGGCCCTCCACTTT. Protein product: CASSRPAGALHF.

The V call is TRBV4-2, the J call TRBJ2-1; 8 positions match TRBD2. The CDR3 length is 15 residues. Germline CDR1 is LGHNA and CDR2 is YNFKEQ. The trim removed 1 base at V and 9 bases at J, leaving 8 bases unmatched. CDR3 in DNA: TGTGCCAGCAGCCAAGTAGGCGGGGGGCTCGCTGAGCAGTTCTTC. Residues: CASSQVGGGLAEQFF.

The chain has TRBV2 and TRBJ1-1; D might be TRBD1 (6 bases). The CDR3 spans 13 residues. Germline loops: CDR1 SNHLY, CDR2 FYNNEI. V lost 7 bases and J 3 bases, leaving 12 bases between the germline ends. This CDR3 reads CASMGRGDTEAFF. Written as DNA, the CDR3 is TGTGCCAGCATGGGCAGGGGTGACACTGAAGCTTTCTTT.

This clone was detected once. The rearrangement uses TRBV2 and TRBJ2-1; unclear D gene. The CDR3 totals 11 residues. Between the trimmed V and J ends, which lost 7 bases and 3 bases, there was a span of 4 bases. The germline gives CDR1 SNHLY, CDR2 FYNNEI. CDR3: CASTYYNEQFF. The CDR3 region has the DNA TGTGCCAGCACCTACTACAATGAGCAGTTCTTC.

The genes are TRBV4-1 and TRBJ1-5, with 8 positions matching TRBD1. The CDR3 loop spans 15 amino acids. Germline V CDR1 and CDR2: MGHRA, YSYEKL. V shed 3 bases and J 4 bases; nucleotides not matched to a gene: 5. In DNA, the CDR3 is TGCGCCAGCAGCCATTCTACAGGGGGGAATCAGCCCCAGCATTTT. This translates into CASSHSTGGNQPQHF.

This sequence joins TRBV19 and TRBJ1-2; TRBD1 agrees at 8 bases. Germline V gives CDR1 LNHDA, CDR2 SQIVND (reference sequence). J was trimmed by 3 bases and V by 9 bases; bases with no gene match: 3. This CDR3 is built from 12 residues. The CDR3 nucleotides read TGTGCCAGCACGACAGGGGACTATGGCTACACCTTC. Its translation is CASTTGDYGYTF.

J is TRBJ2-7 and V is TRBV5-6; 12 bases fit TRBD2. The V segment lost 4 bases and the J segment 2 bases; nucleotides outside the gene matches: 4. The CDR3 consists of 15 residues. Germline CDR1 and CDR2: SGHDT and YYEEEE. CDR3 DNA sequence: TGTGCCAGCAGCCAAAGACTAGCGGGGGCCTACGAGCAGTACTTC. As protein: CASSQRLAGAYEQYF.

This clone is a singleton in its sample. The rearrangement joins TRBV15 to TRBJ2-5, with unresolved D. V was clipped by 1 base and J by 7 bases, with 16 bases between them. Germline V gene lookup returns CDR1 LNHNV and CDR2 YYDKDF (reference sequence). There are 15 residues in the CDR3. CDR3 DNA sequence: TGTGCCACCAGCAGAGTAACCGATCCCCTAGTGACCCAGTACTTC. Protein product: CATSRVTDPLVTQYF.

The table lists this clone with a count of one. The J gene is TRBJ1-5, the V gene TRBV7-8; 7 bases align to TRBD1. CDR1 is SGHVS, CDR2 FQNEAQ, per germline. The V and J ends lost 4 bases and 0 bases, in that order; junction bases with no gene match: 15. The CDR3 sequence is 19 residues long. The CDR3 DNA follows: TGTGCCAGCAGCTCATATTACACCGGGACAGACTATAGCAATCAGCCCCAGCATTTT. Amino acid sequence: CASSSYYTGTDYSNQPQHF.

Comment on this clone: This specimen includes other DNA sequences encoding the same CDR3. The CDR3 DNA sequence: TGTGCCAGCAGTTCGACTAGCGGGGGATACGAGCAGTACTTC. This sequence encodes CASSSTSGGYEQYF. V usage is TRBV6-5 and J usage is TRBJ2-7; 12 bases align to TRBD2. Germline-derived CDR1 and CDR2 are MNHEY and SVGAGI. V shed 4 bases and J 4 bases; nucleotides not matched to a gene: 2. The CDR3 runs to 14 residues.

The DNA of the CDR3 is TGTGCCAGCAGCGCCATAGCGGGGGCGAACACCGGGGAGCTGTTTTTT. Translated: CASSAIAGANTGELFF. This sequence joins TRBV9 and TRBJ2-2; TRBD2 matches 9 bases. Per germline, CDR1 SGDLS and CDR2 YYNGEE. V lost 3 bases, J lost 0 bases, and 3 bases stayed unmatched. The CDR3 length is 16 residues.

CDR3 DNA sequence: TGCGCCAGCAGCTTGGTGGGGCTCCAAGAGACCCAGTACTTC. Encoded protein: CASSLVGLQETQYF. V is TRBV5-1 and J is TRBJ2-5, with D maybe TRBD1 (5 bases). V was cut by 0 bases and J by 1 base, with 7 bases left in between. Germline-derived CDR1 and CDR2 are SGHRS and YFSETQ. This CDR3 has 14 residues.

The J gene is TRBJ2-5, the V gene TRBV5-1; 9 positions agree with TRBD1. The ends lost 5 bases at V and 4 bases at J; junction bases unmatched: 9. The CDR3 totals 15 residues. Germline V CDR1 and CDR2: SGHRS, YFSETQ. This chain's CDR3 is CASSPGTGSTETQYF. CDR3 in DNA: TGCGCCAGCAGTCCGGGGACAGGGTCGACAGAGACCCAGTACTTC.

Details on this clone: At one boundary the junction diverges from the germline segment, which might be a read error. The chain couples TRBV4-1 to TRBJ1-2; perhaps TRBD1 as D (6 bases). The CDR3 is made up of 11 amino acids. CDR1 is MGHRA and CDR2 is YSYEKL in the germline V gene. CDR3: CASSQGDTRSF. The CDR3 nucleotides are TGCGCCAGCAGCCAGGGGGACACCCGCTCTTTC.

The genes are TRBV7-2 and TRBJ2-3; 9 bases align to TRBD2. The germline CDR1 and CDR2 sequences are SGHTA and FQGNSA. V lost 5 bases and J lost 11; bases outside the gene matches: 8. The CDR3 consists of 13 residues. CDR3 loop: CASSPRGGLGQYF. In nucleotides, the CDR3 is TGTGCCAGCAGCCCGCGGGGGGGCCTGGGGCAGTATTTT.

The rearrangement links TRBV7-6 to TRBJ2-3; 10 nucleotides agree with TRBD1. Germline assignment: CDR1 SGHVS and CDR2 FNYEAQ. The length of the CDR3 is 14 residues. J lost 5 bases, V lost 5 bases, and 4 bases had no gene match. CDR3 loop: CASSTGTGVDTQYF. The CDR3 DNA sequence: TGTGCCAGCAGCACCGGGACAGGGGTAGATACGCAGTATTTT. Variable domain in full (rest from reference TRBV7-6 and TRBJ2-3): GAGVSQSPRYKVTKRGQDVALRCDPISGHVSLYWYRQALGQGPEFLTYFNYEAQQDKSGLPNDRFSAERPEGSISTLTIQRTEQRDSAMYRCASSTGTGVDTQYFGPGTRLTVL.

This chain links TRBV5-6 with TRBJ1-2, with D maybe TRBD1 (5 bases). Germline CDR1 reads SGHDT; CDR2 reads YYEEEE. The CDR3 consists of 12 residues. V was pared by 6 bases and J by 10 bases, with 16 bases between. The CDR3 here is CASISSGGSYTF. DNA for the CDR3: TGTGCCAGCATCTCCTCCGGGGGGTCCTACACCTTC.

The genes are TRBV6-5 and TRBJ2-3, with TRBD1 as a possible D gene (5 bases). Trimming removed 2 bases at V and 2 bases at J, with 11 bases between. Germline V gene lookup returns CDR1 MNHEY and CDR2 SVGAGI. CDR3 length equals 15 residues. The DNA of the CDR3 is TGTGCCAGCAGTTACACAGGACATAACACAGATACGCAGTATTTT. This gives the protein CASSYTGHNTDTQYF.

The table lists this clone with a count of one. The rearrangement uses TRBV10-3 and TRBJ2-1; 7 bases are shared with TRBD1. In germline, CDR1 is ENHRY, CDR2 SYGVKD. CDR3 size: 14 residues. With 3 bases clipped from V and 4 bases from J, the junction kept 3 bases outside the gene matches. CDR3 region: CAISEVRGYNEQFF. Here the CDR3 DNA reads TGTGCCATCAGTGAAGTCAGGGGGTACAATGAGCAGTTCTTC.

This chain uses TRBV9 with TRBJ2-5; 8 bases fit TRBD1. This CDR3 has 12 residues. CDR1 and CDR2 (germline): SGDLS, YYNGEE. The ends lost 2 bases at V and 8 bases at J; junction bases unmatched: 2. CDR3 sequence: CASSVTGATQYF. CDR3 coding DNA: TGTGCCAGCAGCGTGACAGGGGCAACCCAGTACTTC.

This clone was detected once. V gene TRBV5-4 combines with J gene TRBJ2-2, with 8 bases lining up with TRBD2. Per germline, CDR1 SGHNT and CDR2 YYREEE (reference sequence). Trimming took 7 bases from V and 0 from J; bases not matched to a gene: 5. This CDR3 is built from 15 residues. CDR3 nucleotide sequence: TGTGCCAGCCACGCCGGGGGGGCGAACACCGGGGAGCTGTTTTTT. Protein product: CASHAGGANTGELFF.

In this sample, this clone turned up a few times. The V gene is TRBV2, the J gene TRBJ1-2; possible D gene TRBD1, 5 bases. In germline, CDR1 is SNHLY, CDR2 FYNNEI. The CDR3 runs 13 residues. V gave up 6 bases and J gave up 8 bases, with 16 bases separating them. CDR3 DNA sequence: TGTGCCAGCAGCTTAGCAGGGTCTATAGGCTACACCTTC. The encoded protein is CASSLAGSIGYTF.

This chain joins TRBV11-3 and TRBJ1-3; D not resolved. V was pared by 5 bases and J by 2 bases, with 13 bases between. The CDR3 has 15 residues. Germline V gene sequence: CDR1 SGHNT, CDR2 YENEEA. The CDR3 protein is CASSPGGTAGNTIYF. CDR3 bases: TGTGCCAGCAGCCCAGGTGGAACAGCTGGAAACACCATATATTTT.

The V and J genes are TRBV20-1 and TRBJ2-1; possible D gene TRBD2, 6 bases. Germline V gene data show CDR1 as DFQATT and CDR2 as SNEGSKA (reference sequence). This CDR3 is 11 amino acids long. V lost 1 base to trimming and J lost 16 bases, with 14 bases between them. The CDR3 coding sequence is TGCAGTGCTAGAGGGACTACCTCTGCATTCTTC. Its translation: CSARGTTSAFF.

The chain joins TRBV19 to TRBJ1-5; 8 bases map to TRBD1. This CDR3 is built from 18 residues. J was trimmed by 3 bases and V by 8 bases; bases with no gene match: 18. CDR1 LNHDA and CDR2 SQIVND come from the germline V gene (reference sequence). DNA for the CDR3: TGTGCCAGTGGCCCCGGACAGGGAGGTAACCGTCCCAATCAGCCCCAGCATTTT. It encodes CASGPGQGGNRPNQPQHF. The complete variable domain, with remaining parts taken from reference TRBV19 and TRBJ1-5, reads DGGITQSPKYLFRKEGQNVTLSCEQNLNHDAMYWYRQDPGQGLRLIYYSQIVNDFQKGDIAEGYSVSREKKESFPLTVTSAQKNPTAFYLCASGPGQGGNRPNQPQHFGDGTRLSIL.

V is TRBV2 and J is TRBJ1-2; 7 bases map to TRBD1. V gave up 7 bases and J gave up 0 bases; unmatched junction bases: 5. Germline values: CDR1 SNHLY, CDR2 FYNNEI. The CDR3 runs to 14 residues. CDR3 residues: CASTGTATNYGYTF. CDR3 in DNA: TGTGCCAGCACCGGGACAGCCACTAACTATGGCTACACCTTC.

This chain uses TRBV10-3 with TRBJ2-7, with 8 bases that match TRBD1. Germline CDR1 ENHRY, CDR2 SYGVKD. The J segment lost 7 bases and the V segment lost 7 bases, leaving 6 bases of the junction unmatched. The CDR3 loop spans 12 amino acids. CDR3 residues: CAITTTGDEQYF. The CDR3 DNA reads TGTGCCATCACTACGACAGGGGATGAGCAGTACTTC.

V is TRBV6-6 and J is TRBJ2-5; possible D gene TRBD2, 5 bases. V was shortened by 8 bases and J by 2 bases, with 12 bases between the two germline ends. CDR1 and CDR2 from the germline V gene are MNHNY and SVGAGI (reference sequence). The CDR3 has 13 amino acids. The CDR3 reads CASGRAFQETQYF. The CDR3 DNA sequence: TGTGCCAGCGGGCGGGCCTTTCAAGAGACCCAGTACTTC.

The rearrangement uses TRBV6-1 and TRBJ2-7; no reliable D call. CDR3 length equals 11 residues. V lost 7 bases, J lost 4 bases, and 8 bases lay in between. CDR1 and CDR2 from the germline V gene are MNHNS and SASEGT. Here the CDR3 reads CASMSAYEQYF. The CDR3 coding sequence is TGTGCCAGCATGAGCGCGTACGAGCAGTACTTC.

The chain couples TRBV6-6 to TRBJ2-7; D is perhaps TRBD1 (6 bases). The germline V gene has CDR1 MNHNY and CDR2 SVGAGI (reference sequence). This CDR3 has 12 amino acids. The V and J ends lost 6 bases and 3 bases respectively, with 9 bases between them. The CDR3 DNA follows: TGTGCCAGCAGGGACAGCAACTACGAGCAGTACTTC. It encodes CASRDSNYEQYF.